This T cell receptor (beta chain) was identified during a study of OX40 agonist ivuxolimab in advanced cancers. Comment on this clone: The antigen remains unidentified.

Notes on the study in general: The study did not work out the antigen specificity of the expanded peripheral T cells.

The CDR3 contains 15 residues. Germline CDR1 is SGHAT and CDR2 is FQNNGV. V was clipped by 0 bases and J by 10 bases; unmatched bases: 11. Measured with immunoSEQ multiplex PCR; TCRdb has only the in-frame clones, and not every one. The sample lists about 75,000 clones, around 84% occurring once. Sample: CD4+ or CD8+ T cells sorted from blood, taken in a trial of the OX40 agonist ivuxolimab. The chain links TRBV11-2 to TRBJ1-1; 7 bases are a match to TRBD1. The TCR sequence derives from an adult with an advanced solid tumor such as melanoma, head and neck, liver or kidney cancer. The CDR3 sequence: CASSLEDLARGRAFF. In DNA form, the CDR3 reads TGTGCCAGCAGCTTAGAAGATTTAGCGAGGGGGCGAGCTTTCTTT.